A selection of T cell receptor beta chains follows, all from one sample in a study of molecular identifiers for immune sequencing clone quantification. TCRdb redid the calling of the PCR reads with MiXCR, one entry per CDR3 protein. The data show 490,000 or so distinct CDR3 sequences, over 20% seen once. Sequences were obtained from naive CD8+ T cells from blood, with Jurkat cell RNA spiked in. The receptor set was obtained from a human donor in good health. Some libraries in this study had Jurkat cell RNA spiked in. Each CDR3 is given with its conserved first and last residue. The D gene is left open where the match is weak. Clone size appears in some rows only: once, few, many, or a class for an expanded clone.

>TRBJ1-1|.|TRBV30|few
CAWEVRGMNTEAFF
TGTGCCTGGGAGGTCCGAGGTATGAACACTGAAGCTTTCTTT
>TRBJ2-7|TRBD1|TRBV20-1|.
CSTRDRGYEQYF
TGCAGTACCCGGGACAGGGGCTACGAGCAGTACTTC
>TRBJ2-5|TRBD1|TRBV4-3|many
CASSQDGTGILETQYF
TGCGCCAGCAGCCAAGACGGGACAGGGATTCTTGAGACCCAGTACTTC
>TRBJ2-1|TRBD2|TRBV7-8|many
CASSPKIGLAGKNEQFF
TGTGCCAGCAGCCCAAAAATAGGGCTAGCGGGAAAGAATGAGCAGTTCTTC
>TRBJ2-7|.|TRBV7-6|.
CASSPLTDNFYEQYF
TGTGCCAGCAGCCCTCTCACAGACAACTTCTACGAGCAGTACTTC
>TRBJ2-7|TRBD1|TRBV29-1|many
CSVEVGTGSYEQYF
TGCAGCGTTGAAGTGGGGACAGGTTCCTACGAGCAGTACTTC
>TRBJ2-2|.|TRBV27|.
CASSFSDGELFF
TGTGCCAGCAGTTTTTCGGACGGGGAGCTGTTTTTT
>TRBJ2-4|TRBD1|TRBV7-9|.
CASSLGGQGLAKNIQYF
TGTGCCAGCAGCTTAGGGGGACAGGGGCTAGCCAAAAACATTCAGTACTTC
>TRBJ2-7|TRBD2|TRBV4-3|few
CASSRGLAISYEQYF
TGCGCCAGCAGCCGAGGACTAGCTATATCCTACGAGCAGTACTTC
>TRBJ1-2|TRBD1|TRBV7-6|many
CASSMTGNYGYTF
TGTGCCAGCAGCATGACAGGGAACTATGGCTACACCTTC
>TRBJ1-1|TRBD1|TRBV6-2/TRBV6-3|.
CAGSYSWTGDTEAFF
TGTGCCGGCAGTTACTCGTGGACAGGGGACACTGAAGCTTTCTTT
>TRBJ2-3|.|TRBV12-3/TRBV12-4|few
CASSAQGGIGTGDTQYF
TGTGCCAGCAGTGCCCAGGGGGGGATCGGGACTGGAGATACGCAGTATTTT
>TRBJ2-7|.|TRBV6-6|.
CASSNPDRRIYEQYF
TGTGCCAGCAGTAACCCAGACAGGAGAATCTACGAGCAGTACTTC
>TRBJ2-7|.|TRBV10-3|few
CAISESSSREQYF
TGTGCCATCAGTGAGTCGAGCTCAAGGGAGCAGTACTTC
>TRBJ2-5|TRBD2|TRBV19|few
CASSPGVAGDQETQYF
TGTGCCAGTAGCCCGGGGGTAGCGGGGGATCAAGAGACCCAGTACTTC
>TRBJ1-6|.|TRBV12-3/TRBV12-4|few
CASSDTASPHF
TGTGCCAGCAGCGATACGGCCTCCCCCCACTTT
>TRBJ2-3|TRBD2|TRBV11-2|once
CASSFRTSGDSADTQYF
TGTGCCAGCAGCTTCCGGACTAGCGGGGATAGCGCAGATACGCAGTATTTT
>TRBJ2-5|.|TRBV7-2|many
CASSPTTGIQETQYF
TGTGCCAGCAGCCCAACGACAGGCATCCAAGAGACCCAGTACTTC
>TRBJ2-3|.|TRBV5-1|.
CASIRCTVGVSTDTQYF
TGCGCCAGCATCCGGTGCACGGTGGGAGTTAGCACAGATACGCAGTATTTT
>TRBJ2-5|TRBD2|TRBV9|few
CASSVVAGGLFETQYF
TGTGCCAGCAGCGTAGTAGCGGGAGGGCTGTTTGAGACCCAGTACTTC
>TRBJ2-3|.|TRBV4-3|many
CASSQYSAGVVDTQYF
TGCGCCAGCAGCCAGTACTCGGCAGGGGTTGTAGATACGCAGTATTTT
>TRBJ2-7|.|TRBV7-9|few
CASSFPPGTYGYEQYF
TGTGCCAGCAGCTTCCCTCCCGGGACATACGGCTACGAGCAGTACTTC
>TRBJ2-7|.|TRBV5-1|.
CAGSLEPHYEQYF
TGCGCCGGCAGCTTGGAACCGCACTACGAGCAGTACTTC
>TRBJ2-3|TRBD2|TRBV4-3|many
CASSQGTSGLDTQYF
TGCGCCAGCAGCCAAGGGACTAGCGGTTTAGATACGCAGTATTTT
>TRBJ2-7|.|TRBV4-3|many
CASSQDRATYEQYF
TGCGCCAGCAGCCAAGACAGGGCCACCTACGAGCAGTACTTC
>TRBJ2-3|.|TRBV20-1|many
CSALSEGDTQYF
TGCAGTGCTCTCTCCGAGGGAGATACGCAGTATTTT
>TRBJ2-7|TRBD1|TRBV20-1|many
CSALGQGKYEQYF
TGCAGTGCTCTGGGACAGGGGAAGTACGAGCAGTACTTC
>TRBJ2-5|.|TRBV12-3/TRBV12-4|few
CASSFRQFQETQYF
TGTGCCAGCAGTTTTCGGCAGTTCCAAGAGACCCAGTACTTC
>TRBJ1-3|.|TRBV29-1|few
CSVTYSGNTIYF
TGCAGCGTTACCTATAGTGGAAACACCATATATTTT
>TRBJ2-7|TRBD2|TRBV11-2|few
CASSLAAGGAYEQYF
TGTGCCAGCAGCTTAGCGGCGGGGGGGGCCTACGAGCAGTACTTC
>TRBJ2-2|.|TRBV6-2/TRBV6-3|many
CASFAGGTGELFF
TGTGCCAGCTTCGCAGGAGGAACTGGGGAGCTGTTTTTT
>TRBJ1-4|TRBD1|TRBV6-5|.
CASRETGSNEKLFF
TGTGCCAGCAGAGAGACAGGGTCTAATGAAAAACTGTTTTTT
>TRBJ2-1|TRBD2|TRBV7-2|many
CASSRGPRGTYNEQFF
TGTGCCAGCAGCCGGGGCCCGCGGGGGACCTACAATGAGCAGTTCTTC
>TRBJ2-3|.|TRBV7-6|many
CASSWGEDTQYF
TGTGCCAGCAGCTGGGGGGAGGATACGCAGTATTTT
>TRBJ2-7|TRBD2|TRBV20-1|.
CSAREWTSGYDEQYF
TGCAGTGCTAGAGAGTGGACTAGCGGGTATGACGAGCAGTACTTC
>TRBJ2-7|.|TRBV20-1|.
CSAREPGLGEQYF
TGCAGTGCTAGAGAACCTGGGCTTGGCGAGCAGTACTTC
>TRBJ2-7|TRBD2|TRBV4-3|few
CASSQHRTSGGFYEQYF
TGCGCCAGCAGCCAACACCGGACTAGCGGGGGGTTCTACGAGCAGTACTTC
>TRBJ1-2|TRBD1|TRBV7-6|.
CASSQETGGYGYTF
TGTGCCAGCAGCCAAGAGACAGGGGGCTATGGCTACACCTTC
>TRBJ2-3|TRBD1|TRBV4-1|many
CASSKGTGGGTDTQYF
TGCGCCAGCAGCAAGGGGACAGGGGGAGGTACAGATACGCAGTATTTT
>TRBJ2-5|.|TRBV7-8|.
CASSLGVESGVYQETQYF
TGTGCCAGCAGCTTGGGGGTTGAGTCCGGGGTGTACCAAGAGACCCAGTACTTC
>TRBJ2-3|TRBD2|TRBV29-1|many
CSVDSGTRKWDTQYF
TGCAGCGTTGATTCCGGGACTAGGAAATGGGATACGCAGTATTTT
>TRBJ2-2|TRBD2|TRBV3-1|many
CASSQIQLAGEDTGELFF
TGTGCCAGCAGCCAAATCCAACTAGCGGGAGAGGACACCGGGGAGCTGTTTTTT
>TRBJ1-3|.|TRBV6-6|few
CASSYSTGAGNTIYF
TGTGCCAGCAGTTACTCGACGGGGGCTGGAAACACCATATATTTT
>TRBJ2-7|TRBD2|TRBV20-1|few
CSARWSSGGATYEQYF
TGCAGTGCAAGGTGGTCTAGCGGGGGAGCCACCTACGAGCAGTACTTC
>TRBJ2-1|.|TRBV14|.
CASSNALGVNEQFF
TGTGCCAGCAGCAATGCTCTGGGGGTCAATGAGCAGTTCTTC
>TRBJ1-6|.|TRBV4-3|many
CASSGTQTGSPLHF
TGCGCCAGCAGCGGTACGCAAACAGGTTCACCCCTCCACTTT
>TRBJ2-6|.|TRBV19|.
CASSHGGLSGANVLTF
TGTGCCAGTAGTCACGGGGGCCTGTCTGGGGCCAACGTCCTGACTTTC
>TRBJ2-7|TRBD2|TRBV20-1|many
CSARDLAGGSYEQYF
TGCAGTGCTAGAGATCTAGCGGGGGGCTCCTACGAGCAGTACTTC
>TRBJ2-7|.|TRBV5-8|few
CASSSGSRGSYEQYF
TGTGCCAGCTCCTCGGGATCACGGGGGTCCTACGAGCAGTACTTC
>TRBJ1-2|.|TRBV27|few
CASSFETGYGYTF
TGTGCCAGCAGTTTTGAGACAGGCTATGGCTACACCTTC
>TRBJ1-5|.|TRBV4-1|few
CASSQEFSNQPQHF
TGCGCCAGCAGCCAAGAGTTTAGCAATCAGCCCCAGCATTTT
>TRBJ2-7|TRBD2|TRBV7-2|many
CASSAGLAGAYEQYF
TGTGCCAGCAGCGCCGGACTAGCGGGAGCCTACGAGCAGTACTTC
>TRBJ1-1|.|TRBV14|many
CASSQEGEYGEAFF
TGTGCCAGCAGCCAAGAGGGGGAGTATGGTGAAGCTTTCTTT
>TRBJ2-5|TRBD2|TRBV5-6|many
CASSLRWSGLAETQYF
TGTGCCAGCAGCTTGCGGTGGTCGGGACTAGCAGAGACCCAGTACTTC
>TRBJ2-7|TRBD1|TRBV7-2|few
CASSLDGQGYEQYF
TGTGCCAGCAGCTTAGACGGACAGGGCTACGAGCAGTACTTC